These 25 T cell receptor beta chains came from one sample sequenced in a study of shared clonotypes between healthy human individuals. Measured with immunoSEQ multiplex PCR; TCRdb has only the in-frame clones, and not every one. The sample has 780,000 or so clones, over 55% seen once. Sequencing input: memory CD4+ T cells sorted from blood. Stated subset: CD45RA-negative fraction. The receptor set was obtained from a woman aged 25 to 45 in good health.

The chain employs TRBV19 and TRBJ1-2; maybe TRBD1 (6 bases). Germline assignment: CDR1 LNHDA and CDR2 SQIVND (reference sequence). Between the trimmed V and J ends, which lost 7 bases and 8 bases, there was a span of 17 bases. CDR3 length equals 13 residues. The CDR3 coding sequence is TGTGCCAGTACGGACAGAGCCAACGTGGGCTACACCTTC. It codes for CASTDRANVGYTF.

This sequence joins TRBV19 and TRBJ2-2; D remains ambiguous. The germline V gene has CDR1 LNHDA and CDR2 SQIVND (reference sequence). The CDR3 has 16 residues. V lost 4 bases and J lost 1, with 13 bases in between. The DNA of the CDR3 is TGTGCCAGTAGTACCACTCCCGGGTGGAACACCGGGGAGCTGTTTTTT. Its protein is CASSTTPGWNTGELFF.

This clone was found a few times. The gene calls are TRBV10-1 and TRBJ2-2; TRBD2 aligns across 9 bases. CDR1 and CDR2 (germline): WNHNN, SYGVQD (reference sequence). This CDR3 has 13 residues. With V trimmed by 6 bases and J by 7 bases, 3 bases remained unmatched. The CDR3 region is CASSQLAGGELFF. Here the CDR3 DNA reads TGCGCCAGCAGCCAACTAGCGGGCGGGGAGCTGTTTTTT.

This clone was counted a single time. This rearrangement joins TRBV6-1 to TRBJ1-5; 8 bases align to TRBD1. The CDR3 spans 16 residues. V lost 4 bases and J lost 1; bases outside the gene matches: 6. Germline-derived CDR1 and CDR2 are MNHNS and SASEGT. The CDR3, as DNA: TGTGCCAGCAGTGGGGACAGGAGTAGGAGCAATCAGCCCCAGCATTTT. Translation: CASSGDRSRSNQPQHF.

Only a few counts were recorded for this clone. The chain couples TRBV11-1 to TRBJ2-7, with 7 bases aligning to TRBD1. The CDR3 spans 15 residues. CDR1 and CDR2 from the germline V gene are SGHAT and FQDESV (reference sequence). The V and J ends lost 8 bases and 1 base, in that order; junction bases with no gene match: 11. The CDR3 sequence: CASSLQGDGSYEQYF. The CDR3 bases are TGTGCCAGCTCACTTCAGGGGGACGGATCCTACGAGCAGTACTTC.

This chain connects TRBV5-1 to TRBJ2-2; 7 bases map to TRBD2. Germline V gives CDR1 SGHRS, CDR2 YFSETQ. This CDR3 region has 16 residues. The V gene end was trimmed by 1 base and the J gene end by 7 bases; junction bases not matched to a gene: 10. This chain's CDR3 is CASSLFAGVSGGELFF. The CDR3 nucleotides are TGCGCCAGCAGCTTGTTCGCGGGAGTCTCGGGCGGGGAGCTGTTTTTT. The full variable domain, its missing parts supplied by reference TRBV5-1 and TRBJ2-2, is KAGVTQTPRYLIKTRGQQVTLSCSPISGHRSVSWYQQTPGQGLQFLFEYFSETQRNKGNFPGRFSGRQFSNSRSEMNVSTLELGDSALYLCASSLFAGVSGGELFFGEGSRLTVL.

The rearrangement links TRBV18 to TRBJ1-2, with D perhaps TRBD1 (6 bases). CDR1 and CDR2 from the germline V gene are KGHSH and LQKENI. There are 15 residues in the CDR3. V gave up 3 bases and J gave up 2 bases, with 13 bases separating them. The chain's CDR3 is CASSPGATQNYGYTF. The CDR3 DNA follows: TGTGCCAGCTCACCGGGGGCTACTCAGAACTATGGCTACACCTTC.

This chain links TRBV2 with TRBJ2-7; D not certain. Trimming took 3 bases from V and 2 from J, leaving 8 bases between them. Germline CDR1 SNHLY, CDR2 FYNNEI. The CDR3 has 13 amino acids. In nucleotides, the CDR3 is TGTGCCAGCAGTGAGCCGGAGCCCTACGAGCAGTACTTC. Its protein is CASSEPEPYEQYF.

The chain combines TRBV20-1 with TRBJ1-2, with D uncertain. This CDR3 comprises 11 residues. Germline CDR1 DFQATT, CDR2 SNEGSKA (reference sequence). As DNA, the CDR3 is TGCAGGTTCAAGTCTAACTATGGCTACACCTTC. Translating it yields CRFKSNYGYTF.

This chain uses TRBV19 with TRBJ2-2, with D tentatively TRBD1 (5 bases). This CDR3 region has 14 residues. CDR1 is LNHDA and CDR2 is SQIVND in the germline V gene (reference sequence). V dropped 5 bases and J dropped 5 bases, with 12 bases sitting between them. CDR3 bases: TGTGCCAGTAGTCCCAGGGTTGAAACCGGGGAGCTGTTTTTT. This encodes CASSPRVETGELFF.

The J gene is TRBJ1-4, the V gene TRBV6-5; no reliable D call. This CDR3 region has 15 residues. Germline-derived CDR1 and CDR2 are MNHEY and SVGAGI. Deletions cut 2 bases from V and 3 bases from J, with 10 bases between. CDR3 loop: CASSYPTGANEKLFF. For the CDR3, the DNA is TGTGCCAGCAGTTACCCCACCGGAGCTAATGAAAAACTGTTTTTT.

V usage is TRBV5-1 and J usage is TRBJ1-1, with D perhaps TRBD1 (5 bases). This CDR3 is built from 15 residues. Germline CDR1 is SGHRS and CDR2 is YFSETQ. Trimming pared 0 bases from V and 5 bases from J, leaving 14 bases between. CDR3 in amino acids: CASSLANVGGTEAFF. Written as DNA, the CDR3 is TGCGCCAGCAGCTTGGCCAATGTCGGGGGGACTGAAGCTTTCTTT. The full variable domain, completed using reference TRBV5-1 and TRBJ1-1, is KAGVTQTPRYLIKTRGQQVTLSCSPISGHRSVSWYQQTPGQGLQFLFEYFSETQRNKGNFPGRFSGRQFSNSRSEMNVSTLELGDSALYLCASSLANVGGTEAFFGQGTRLTVV.

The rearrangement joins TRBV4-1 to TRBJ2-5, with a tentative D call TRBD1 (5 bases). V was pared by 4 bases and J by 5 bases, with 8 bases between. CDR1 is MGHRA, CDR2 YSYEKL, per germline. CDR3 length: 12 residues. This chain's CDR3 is CASSRAGETQYF. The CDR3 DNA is TGCGCCAGCAGCCGGGCAGGGGAGACCCAGTACTTC.

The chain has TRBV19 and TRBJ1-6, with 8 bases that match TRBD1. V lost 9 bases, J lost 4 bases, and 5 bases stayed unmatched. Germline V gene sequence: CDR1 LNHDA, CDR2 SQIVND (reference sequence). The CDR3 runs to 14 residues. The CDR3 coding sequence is TGTGCCAGCCAGGGGGCACGGTATAATTCACCCCTCCACTTT. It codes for CASQGARYNSPLHF.

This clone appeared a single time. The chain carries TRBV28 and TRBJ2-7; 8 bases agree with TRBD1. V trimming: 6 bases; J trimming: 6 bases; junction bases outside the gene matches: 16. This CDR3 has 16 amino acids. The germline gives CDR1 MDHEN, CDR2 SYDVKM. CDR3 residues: CASSSIDRGPSAEQYF. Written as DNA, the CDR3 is TGTGCCAGCAGCTCCATCGACAGGGGCCCTTCTGCCGAGCAGTACTTC.

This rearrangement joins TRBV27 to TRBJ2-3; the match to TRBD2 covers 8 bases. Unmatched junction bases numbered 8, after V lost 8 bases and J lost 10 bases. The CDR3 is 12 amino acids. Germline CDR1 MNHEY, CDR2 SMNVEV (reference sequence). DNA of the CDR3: TGTGCCAGCGGATTAAGCGGGAGAGCGCAGTATTTT. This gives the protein CASGLSGRAQYF.

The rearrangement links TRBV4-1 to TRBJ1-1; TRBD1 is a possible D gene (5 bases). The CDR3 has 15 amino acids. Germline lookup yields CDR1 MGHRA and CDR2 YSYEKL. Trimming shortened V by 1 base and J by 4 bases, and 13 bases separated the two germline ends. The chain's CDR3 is CASSQAGGRITEAFF. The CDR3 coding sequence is TGCGCCAGCAGCCAAGCGGGGGGTAGGATCACTGAAGCTTTCTTT.

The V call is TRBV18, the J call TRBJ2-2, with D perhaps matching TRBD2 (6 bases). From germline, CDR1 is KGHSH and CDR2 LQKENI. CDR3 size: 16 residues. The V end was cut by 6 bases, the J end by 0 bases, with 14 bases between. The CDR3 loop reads CASSQGAGTNTGELFF. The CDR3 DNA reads TGTGCCAGCTCCCAAGGGGCGGGAACGAACACCGGGGAGCTGTTTTTT.

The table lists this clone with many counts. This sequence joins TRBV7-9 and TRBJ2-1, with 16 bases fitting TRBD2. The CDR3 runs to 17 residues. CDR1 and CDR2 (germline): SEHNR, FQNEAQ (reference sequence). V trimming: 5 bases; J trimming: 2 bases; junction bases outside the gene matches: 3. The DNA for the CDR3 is TGTGCCAGCAGCCCGGGACTAGCGGGAGGGCCCTACAATGAGCAGTTCTTC. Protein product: CASSPGLAGGPYNEQFF.

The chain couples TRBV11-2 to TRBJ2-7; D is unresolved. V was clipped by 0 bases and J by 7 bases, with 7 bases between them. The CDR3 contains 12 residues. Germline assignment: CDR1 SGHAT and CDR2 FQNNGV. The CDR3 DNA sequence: TGTGCCAGCAGCTTAGATAGGAGAGAGCAGTACTTC. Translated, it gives CASSLDRREQYF.

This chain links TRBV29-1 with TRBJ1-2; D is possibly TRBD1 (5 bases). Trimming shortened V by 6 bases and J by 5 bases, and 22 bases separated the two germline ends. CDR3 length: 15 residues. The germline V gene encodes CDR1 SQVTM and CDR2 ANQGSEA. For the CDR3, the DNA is TGCAGCGTCCAAAAAGGGGCGGGTGACGGGTATGGCTACACCTTC. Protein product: CSVQKGAGDGYGYTF. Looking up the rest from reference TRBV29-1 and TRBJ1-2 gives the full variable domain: SAVISQKPSRDICQRGTSLTIQCQVDSQVTMMFWYRQQPGQSLTLIATANQGSEATYESGFVIDKFPISRPNLTFSTLTVSNMSPEDSSIYLCSVQKGAGDGYGYTFGSGTRLTVV.

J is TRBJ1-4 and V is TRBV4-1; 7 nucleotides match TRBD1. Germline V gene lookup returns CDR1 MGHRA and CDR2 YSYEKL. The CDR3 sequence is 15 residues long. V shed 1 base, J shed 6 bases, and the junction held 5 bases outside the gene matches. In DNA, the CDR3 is TGCGCCAGCAGCCAAGTTGTAGGGGGCTATGAAAAACTGTTTTTT. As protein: CASSQVVGGYEKLFF.

The CDR3 loop is CASSTGTSGGLDTQYF. The DNA of the CDR3 is TGTGCCAGCAGCACCGGGACTAGCGGGGGTCTAGATACGCAGTATTTT. The rearrangement uses TRBV28 and TRBJ2-3, with 14 bases aligning to TRBD2. Germline CDR1 reads MDHEN; CDR2 reads SYDVKM. The V gene end was trimmed by 6 bases and the J gene end by 5 bases; junction bases not matched to a gene: 7. The CDR3 extends over 16 amino acids.

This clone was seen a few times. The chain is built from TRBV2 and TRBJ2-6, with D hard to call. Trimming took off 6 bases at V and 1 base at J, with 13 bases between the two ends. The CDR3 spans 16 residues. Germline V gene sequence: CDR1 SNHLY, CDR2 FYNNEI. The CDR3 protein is CASRDTKGSGANVLTF. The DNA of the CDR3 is TGTGCCAGCAGGGATACAAAAGGGTCTGGGGCCAACGTCCTGACTTTC.

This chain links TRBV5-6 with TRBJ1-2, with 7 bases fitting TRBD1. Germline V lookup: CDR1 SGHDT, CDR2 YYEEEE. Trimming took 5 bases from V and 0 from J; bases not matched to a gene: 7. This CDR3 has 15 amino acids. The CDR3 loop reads CASRLTGAPNYGYTF. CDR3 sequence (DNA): TGTGCCAGCAGATTAACAGGGGCTCCTAACTATGGCTACACCTTC.